This T cell receptor (beta chain) was identified in a study of blood T cell repertoires in COVID-19. Study overall: Acute and convalescent COVID-19 specimens originated in the United States, Italy and Spain.

Source study methods: Nucleated cell number was recorded as an estimate derived from reference gene primer amplification. Clones were sequenced by immunoSEQ multiplex PCR, and TCRdb holds only the in-frame ones, with some missing. That table furnishes V, J and clone size, whereas the DNA furnished D and trimming. This sample carries around 83,000 clones, 75% to 90% of them seen once, and the ten largest clones take 25% to 35%. The ends were cut back, 6 bases at V and 3 bases at J, with 15 bases in the middle. Germline CDR1 and CDR2: LNHDA and SQIVND (reference sequence). This CDR3 contains 14 residues.

This TCR was recovered from a man aged 50 to 60 with active or convalescent COVID-19. Sequencing used peripheral blood. The chain couples TRBV19 to TRBJ2-7; weak D call: TRBD1 (6 bases). The CDR3 here is CASSKGTSIYEQYF. CDR3 DNA: TGTGCCAGTAGCAAAGGGACATCTATCTACGAGCAGTACTTC.